This T cell receptor beta chain is drawn from a study of immune evolution from preneoplasia to lung adenocarcinoma. TCRdb keeps only in-frame clones here, not all; method: immunoSEQ multiplex PCR. This table has roughly 4,700 clones, 76% appearing once. The CDR3 runs 18 residues. V lost 0 bases and J 0 bases, leaving 12 bases between the germline ends. Germline V CDR1 and CDR2: SGHDN, FVKESK. The J gene is TRBJ1-6, the V gene TRBV14, with a weak D call TRBD1 (6 bases). Sequencing was performed on FFPE adjacent normal lung tissue. The clonotype comes from a person aged 60 to 80 with lung adenocarcinoma. The CDR3 sequence: CASSQDRTASSYNSPLHF. The CDR3 nucleotides read TGTGCCAGCAGCCAAGACCGGACAGCGAGCTCCTATAATTCACCCCTCCACTTT.